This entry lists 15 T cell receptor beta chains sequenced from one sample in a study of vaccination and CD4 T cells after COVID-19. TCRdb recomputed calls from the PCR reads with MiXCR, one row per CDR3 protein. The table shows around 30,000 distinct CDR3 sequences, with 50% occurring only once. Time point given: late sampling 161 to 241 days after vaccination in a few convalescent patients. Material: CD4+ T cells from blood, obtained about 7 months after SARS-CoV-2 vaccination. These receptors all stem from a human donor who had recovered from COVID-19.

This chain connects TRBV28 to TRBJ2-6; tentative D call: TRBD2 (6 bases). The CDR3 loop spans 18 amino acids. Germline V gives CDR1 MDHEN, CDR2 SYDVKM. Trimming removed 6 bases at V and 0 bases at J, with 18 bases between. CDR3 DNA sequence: TGTGCCAGCAGCCGGAGGGTCAAAGGAAGCTCTGGGGCCAACGTCCTGACTTTC. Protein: CASSRRVKGSSGANVLTF.

CDR3 sequence (DNA): TGTGCCAGTCGACAGGGTAACACAGATACGCAGTATTTT. It codes for CASRQGNTDTQYF. J is TRBJ2-3 and V is TRBV19, with 7 nucleotides matching TRBD1. This CDR3 comprises 13 residues. Germline loops: CDR1 LNHDA, CDR2 SQIVND (reference sequence). With V trimmed by 8 bases and J by 2 bases, 4 bases remained unmatched.

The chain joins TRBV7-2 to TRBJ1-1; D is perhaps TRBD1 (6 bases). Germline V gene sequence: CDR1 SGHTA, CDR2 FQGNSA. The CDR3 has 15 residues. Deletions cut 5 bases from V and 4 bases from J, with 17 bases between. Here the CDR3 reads CASSLSTGAVTEAFF. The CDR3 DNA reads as TGTGCCAGCAGCCTTAGTACGGGGGCCGTCACTGAAGCTTTCTTT.

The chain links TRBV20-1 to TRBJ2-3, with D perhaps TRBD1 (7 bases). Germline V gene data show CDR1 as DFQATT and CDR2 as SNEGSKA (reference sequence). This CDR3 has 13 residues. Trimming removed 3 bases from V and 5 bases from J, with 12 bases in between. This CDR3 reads CSASWRGRDTQYF. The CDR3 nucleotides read TGCAGTGCTAGTTGGAGGGGGCGAGATACGCAGTATTTT.

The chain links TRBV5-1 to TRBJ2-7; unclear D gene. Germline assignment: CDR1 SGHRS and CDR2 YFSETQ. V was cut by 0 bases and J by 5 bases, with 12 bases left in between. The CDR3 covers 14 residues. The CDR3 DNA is TGCGCCAGCAGCTTGGAAGGGATTGCCGACGAGCAGTACTTC. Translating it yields CASSLEGIADEQYF.

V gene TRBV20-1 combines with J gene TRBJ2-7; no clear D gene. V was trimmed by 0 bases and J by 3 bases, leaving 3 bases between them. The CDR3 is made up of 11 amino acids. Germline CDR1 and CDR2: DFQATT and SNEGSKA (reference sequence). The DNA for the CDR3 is TGCAGTGCTAGAGAAAACTACGAGCAGTACTTC. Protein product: CSARENYEQYF.

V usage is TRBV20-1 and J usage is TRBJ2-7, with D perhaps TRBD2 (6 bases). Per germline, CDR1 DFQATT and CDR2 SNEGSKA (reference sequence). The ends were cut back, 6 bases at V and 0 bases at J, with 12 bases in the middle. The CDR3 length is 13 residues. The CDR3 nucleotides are TGCAGTGCCAGGCGGGGAACCTCCTACGAGCAGTACTTC. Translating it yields CSARRGTSYEQYF.

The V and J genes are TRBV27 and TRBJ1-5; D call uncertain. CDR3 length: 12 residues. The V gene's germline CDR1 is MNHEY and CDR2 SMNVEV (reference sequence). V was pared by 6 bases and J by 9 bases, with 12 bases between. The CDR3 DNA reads TGTGCCAGCAGAACTGGAGGGAGGCCCCAGCATTTT. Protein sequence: CASRTGGRPQHF.

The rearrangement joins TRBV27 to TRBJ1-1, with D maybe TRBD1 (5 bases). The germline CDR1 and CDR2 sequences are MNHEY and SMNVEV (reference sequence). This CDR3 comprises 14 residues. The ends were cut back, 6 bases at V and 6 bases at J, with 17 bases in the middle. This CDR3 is CASSPRSDSPEAFF. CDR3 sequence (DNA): TGTGCCAGCAGCCCCCGTTCCGACAGTCCTGAAGCTTTCTTT.

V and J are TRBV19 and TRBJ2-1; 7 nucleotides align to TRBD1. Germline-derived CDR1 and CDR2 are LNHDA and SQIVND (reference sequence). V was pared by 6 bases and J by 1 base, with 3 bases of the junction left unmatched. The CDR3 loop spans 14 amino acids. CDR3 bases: TGTGCCAGTAGGCAGGGGGAGTCCTACAATGAGCAGTTCTTC. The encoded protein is CASRQGESYNEQFF.

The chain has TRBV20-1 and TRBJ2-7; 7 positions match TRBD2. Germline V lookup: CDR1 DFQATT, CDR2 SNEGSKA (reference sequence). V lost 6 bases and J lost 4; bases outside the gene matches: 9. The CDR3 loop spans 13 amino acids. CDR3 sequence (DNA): TGCAGTGCCAGTTTAGCGGGCACATACGAGCAGTACTTC. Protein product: CSASLAGTYEQYF.

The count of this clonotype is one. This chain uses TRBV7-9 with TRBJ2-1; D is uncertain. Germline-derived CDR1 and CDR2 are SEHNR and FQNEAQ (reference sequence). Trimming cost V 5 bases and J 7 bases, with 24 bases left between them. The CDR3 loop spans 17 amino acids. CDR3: CASSQRAVASKLNEQFF. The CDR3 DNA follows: TGTGCCAGCAGCCAAAGGGCCGTAGCCTCAAAATTGAATGAGCAGTTCTTC. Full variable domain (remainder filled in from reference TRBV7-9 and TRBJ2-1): DTGVSQNPRHKITKRGQNVTFRCDPISEHNRLYWYRQTLGQGPEFLTYFQNEAQLEKSRLLSDRFSAERPKGSFSTLEIQRTEQGDSAMYLCASSQRAVASKLNEQFFGPGTRLTVL.

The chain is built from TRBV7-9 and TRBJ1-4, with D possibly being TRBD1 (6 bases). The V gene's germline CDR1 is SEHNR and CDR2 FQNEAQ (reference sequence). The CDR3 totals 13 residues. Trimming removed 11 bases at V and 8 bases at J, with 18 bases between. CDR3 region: CASVPQGKEKLFF. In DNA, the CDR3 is TGTGCCTCAGTCCCCCAGGGGAAGGAAAAACTGTTTTTT. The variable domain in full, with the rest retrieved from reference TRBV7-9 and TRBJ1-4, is DTGVSQNPRHKITKRGQNVTFRCDPISEHNRLYWYRQTLGQGPEFLTYFQNEAQLEKSRLLSDRFSAERPKGSFSTLEIQRTEQGDSAMYLCASVPQGKEKLFFGSGTQLSVL.

The CDR3 sequence: CASSNPGGAPSPLHF. DNA for the CDR3: TGTGCCAGCAGCAACCCAGGGGGCGCCCCTTCACCCCTCCACTTT. The genes are TRBV7-6 and TRBJ1-6, with TRBD1 matching 8 bases. With 5 bases clipped from V and 9 bases from J, the junction kept 9 bases outside the gene matches. The CDR3 extends over 15 amino acids. The germline gives CDR1 SGHVS, CDR2 FNYEAQ.

The CDR3 is CATLTGPGELFF. CDR3 coding DNA: TGTGCCACCTTGACTGGGCCCGGGGAGCTGTTTTTT. The chain carries TRBV19 and TRBJ2-2; D unresolved. In germline, CDR1 is LNHDA, CDR2 SQIVND (reference sequence). The CDR3 sequence is 12 residues long. Trimming stripped 10 bases from V and 6 bases from J, with 12 bases between.